Shown below are 9 T cell receptor beta chains from a single sample sequenced in a study of cytomegalovirus exposure and HLA in healthy donors. A multiplex PCR was run with 60 Vbeta primers and 13 Jbeta primers. The assay was immunoSEQ multiplex PCR, and TCRdb's table has in-frame clones only and misses some. There are around 130,000 clones in the sample; roughly 69% occur only once, and approximately 2.9% lies in the top ten. The specimen was PBMCs. The receptors originated from a human donor in good health.

To note about this clone: The junction and the germline gene differ at one end; a read error may be behind it. The chain recombines TRBV7-9 with TRBJ1-4; unclear D gene. This CDR3 is 16 amino acids long. CDR1 SEHNR and CDR2 FQNEAQ come from the germline V gene (reference sequence). CDR3 loop: CSSSFRGYGSNEKLFF. CDR3 DNA: TGTTCCAGCAGCTTTAGAGGCTACGGAAGTAATGAAAAACTGTTTTTT.

This chain connects TRBV5-8 to TRBJ2-5; 13 bases agree with TRBD2. This CDR3 region has 18 residues. The germline gives CDR1 SGHTS, CDR2 YDEGEE. V shed 4 bases, J shed 1 base, and the junction held 10 bases outside the gene matches. CDR3 in DNA: TGTGCCAGCAGCCTGGACCCGGGACTAGCGGGACCCCAAGAGACCCAGTACTTC. Translated: CASSLDPGLAGPQETQYF.

The chain couples TRBV6-4 to TRBJ2-3; tentatively, D is TRBD2 (7 bases). V was clipped by 3 bases and J by 2 bases, with 12 bases between them. The CDR3 is 15 residues long. Germline V gives CDR1 MRHNA, CDR2 SNTAGT. Written as DNA, the CDR3 is TGTGCCAGCAGTGAAGGGGGAGGGGACACAGATACGCAGTATTTT. It specifies CASSEGGGDTDTQYF.

The chain employs TRBV11-3 and TRBJ2-1; possibly TRBD1 for D (6 bases). This CDR3 has 14 amino acids. Germline CDR1 SGHNT, CDR2 YENEEA. V was pared by 3 bases and J by 3 bases, with 9 bases between. DNA of the CDR3: TGTGCCAGCAGCTTGGGGGCCCACTACAATGAGCAGTTCTTC. The encoded protein is CASSLGAHYNEQFF.

The V call is TRBV2, the J call TRBJ2-7, with TRBD1 matching over 8 bases. The germline gives CDR1 SNHLY, CDR2 FYNNEI. The trim removed 4 bases at V and 5 bases at J, leaving 7 bases unmatched. CDR3 length: 14 residues. The CDR3 sequence is CASSARTGPHEQYF. In DNA, the CDR3 is TGTGCCAGCAGTGCTAGGACAGGGCCCCACGAGCAGTACTTC.

The chain uses TRBV13 and TRBJ2-1; 7 bases match TRBD2. CDR1 and CDR2 from the germline V gene are PRHDT and FYEKMQ (reference sequence). V was clipped by 5 bases and J by 3 bases; unmatched bases: 4. The CDR3 runs 14 residues. The DNA for the CDR3 is TGTGCCAGCAGCCCCGGACTAGTCTACAATGAGCAGTTCTTC. Amino acids: CASSPGLVYNEQFF.

This clone occurred a few times. V gene TRBV15 combines with J gene TRBJ2-6; D might be TRBD1 (6 bases). Germline values: CDR1 LNHNV, CDR2 YYDKDF (reference sequence). Deletions cut 2 bases from V and 1 base from J, with 9 bases between. The CDR3 loop spans 16 amino acids. The CDR3 bases are TGTGCCACCAGCAGAACTACAGGGTCTGGGGCCAACGTCCTGACTTTC. This codes for CATSRTTGSGANVLTF. The full variable domain, completed using reference TRBV15 and TRBJ2-6, is DAMVIQNPRYQVTQFGKPVTLSCSQTLNHNVMYWYQQKSSQAPKLLFHYYDKDFNNEADTPDNFQSRRPNTSFCFLDIRSPGLGDTAMYLCATSRTTGSGANVLTFGAGSRLTVL.

This clone appeared once. The chain uses TRBV5-4 and TRBJ2-3; no reliable D call. Germline V gene lookup returns CDR1 SGHNT and CDR2 YYREEE (reference sequence). CDR3 length equals 13 residues. Deletions cut 0 bases from V and 5 bases from J, with 7 bases between. The CDR3 spells CASSLDWRDTQYF. The DNA for the CDR3 is TGTGCCAGCAGCTTGGATTGGAGAGATACGCAGTATTTT.

On this clone itself: This sample includes further DNA sequences coding for the same CDR3. The chain employs TRBV19 and TRBJ2-5; tentative D call: TRBD1 (6 bases). Germline CDR1 reads LNHDA; CDR2 reads SQIVND (reference sequence). Trimming removed 3 bases from V and 4 bases from J, with 9 bases in between. This CDR3 is 13 amino acids long. The CDR3 loop is CASSISGVETQYF. DNA of the CDR3: TGTGCCAGTAGTATCTCAGGGGTAGAGACCCAGTACTTC.